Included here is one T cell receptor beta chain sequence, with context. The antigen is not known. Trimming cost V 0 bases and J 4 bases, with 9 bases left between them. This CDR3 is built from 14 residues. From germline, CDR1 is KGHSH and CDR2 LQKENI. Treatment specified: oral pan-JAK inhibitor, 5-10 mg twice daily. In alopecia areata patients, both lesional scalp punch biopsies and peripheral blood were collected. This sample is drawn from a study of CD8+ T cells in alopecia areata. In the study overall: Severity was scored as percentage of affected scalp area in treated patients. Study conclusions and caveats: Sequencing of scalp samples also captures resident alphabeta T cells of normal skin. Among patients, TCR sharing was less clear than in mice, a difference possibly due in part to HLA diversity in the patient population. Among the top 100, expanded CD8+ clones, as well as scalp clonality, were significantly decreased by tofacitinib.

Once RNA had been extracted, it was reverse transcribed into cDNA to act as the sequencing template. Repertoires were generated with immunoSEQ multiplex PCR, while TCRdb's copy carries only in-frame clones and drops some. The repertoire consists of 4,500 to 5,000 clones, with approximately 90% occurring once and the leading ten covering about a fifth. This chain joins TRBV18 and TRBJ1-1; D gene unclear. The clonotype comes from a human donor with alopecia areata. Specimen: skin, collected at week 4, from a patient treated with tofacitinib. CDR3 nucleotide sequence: TGTGCCAGCTCACCACCGAATGGGGTCACTGAAGCTTTCTTT. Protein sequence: CASSPPNGVTEAFF.